Below, one TCR beta chain is given with its context. Sequencing was performed with immunoSEQ multiplex PCR; in TCRdb, only in-frame clones are kept and a portion is missing. Of around 80,000 clones in the sample, roughly 98% were seen once. CDR1 and CDR2 from the germline V gene are ENHRY and SYGVKD. The CDR3 covers 16 residues. Unmatched junction bases numbered 6, after V lost 3 bases and J lost 8 bases. This record comes from a study of technical replicates of blood from a handful of donors. This receptor was identified in a human donor in good health. This sequence joins TRBV10-3 and TRBJ2-1; 14 bases are a match to TRBD2. The sample taken for sequencing was T cells isolated from PBMCs. For the CDR3, the DNA is TGTGCCATCAGTGACAAGGGACTAGCGGGAGTCGATGAGCAGTTCTTC. Amino acid sequence: CAISDKGLAGVDEQFF.